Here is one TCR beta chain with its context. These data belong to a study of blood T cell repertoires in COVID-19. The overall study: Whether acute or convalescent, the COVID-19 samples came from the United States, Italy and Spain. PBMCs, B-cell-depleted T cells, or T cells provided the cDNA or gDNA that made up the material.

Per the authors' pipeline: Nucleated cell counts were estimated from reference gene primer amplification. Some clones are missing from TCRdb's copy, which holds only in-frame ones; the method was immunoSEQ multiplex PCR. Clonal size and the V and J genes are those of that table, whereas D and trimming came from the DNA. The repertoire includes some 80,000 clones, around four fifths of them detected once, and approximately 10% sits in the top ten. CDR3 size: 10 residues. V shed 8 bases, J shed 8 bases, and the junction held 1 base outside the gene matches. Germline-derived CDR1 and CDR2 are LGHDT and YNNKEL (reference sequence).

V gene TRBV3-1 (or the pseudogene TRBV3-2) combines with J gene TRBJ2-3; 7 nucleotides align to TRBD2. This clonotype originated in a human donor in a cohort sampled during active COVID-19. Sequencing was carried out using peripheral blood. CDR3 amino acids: CASGGGTQYF. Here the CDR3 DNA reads TGTGCCAGCGGCGGGGGTACGCAGTATTTT.